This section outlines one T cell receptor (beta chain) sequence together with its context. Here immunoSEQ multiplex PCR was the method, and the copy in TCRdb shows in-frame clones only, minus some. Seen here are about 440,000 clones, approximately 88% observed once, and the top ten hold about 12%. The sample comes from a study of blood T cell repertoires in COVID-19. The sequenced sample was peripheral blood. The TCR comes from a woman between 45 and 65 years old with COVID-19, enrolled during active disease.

The CDR3 DNA follows: TGTGCCAGCAGCGTTCCTAGTTCGGATACGCAGTATTTT. This gives the protein CASSVPSSDTQYF. The chain couples TRBV9 to TRBJ2-3, with D unclear. The CDR3 has 13 amino acids. The V end lost 2 bases, the J end lost 6 bases, and 10 bases lay between the germline ends. Germline-derived CDR1 and CDR2 are SGDLS and YYNGEE.